This T cell receptor beta chain originates from a study of identical twins (dated by TCRdb to 2016 to 2017). Background on the whole study: To test whether fetal clonotypes persist, this study deep-sequenced TCR alpha and beta repertoires from monozygotic twins, from unrelated adults of various ages, and from cord blood. Replicate twin experiments were performed at different times using different library preparation protocols to rule out contamination. What the study reported, not specific to this receptor: Out-of-frame TCR alpha sequences shared between twins showed an excess of low generation-probability sequences compared with coincidental sharing between unrelated individuals. Out-of-frame TCR alpha sharing in monozygotic twins was systematically underestimated by recombination models, whereas sharing between unrelated individuals was in agreement with the recombination models. Zero-insertion analyses could be partly confounded by invariant T cells such as MAIT and iNKT, though diverse VJ usage argued against such confounding for most clonotypes. Because the same donors could not be followed over many years, conclusions were based on cross-sectional statistical analysis. Abundant cord blood beta clonotypes had fewer insertions, young adult naive repertoires showed a similar but weaker trend, and memory repertoires showed no such trend. The excess sharing between twins in beta out-of-frame sequences was weaker because fewer shared sequences reduced the signal-to-noise ratio.

The library came from 5' RACE. Instrument on record: Illumina HiSeq 2000. Template switching introduced a universal primer binding site; the final cDNA contained a unique molecular identifier, enabling accurate counting of TCR cDNA molecules. First-strand cDNA for TCR alpha and beta chains was synthesized from specific primers in the conserved constant-segment region. To control for contamination, each cDNA library was double barcoded with a SMART-Mk sample barcode plus Illumina barcodes. TruSeq adapter sequences, together with Illumina sample barcodes, were added in two successive PCR steps. TCR alpha and beta cDNA libraries were sequenced on the Illumina HiSeq platform with custom primers. The paper's data handling went like this. MiGEC was used to process raw reads and extract unique molecular identifiers, and MiXCR was used to find CDR3 positions. Recombination models were inferred per individual with the repgenHMM and IGoR tools using an EM algorithm. The analysis of shared clonotypes was done with the tcR package in R, with sharing normalized by the product of cloneset sizes. To study raw recombination without the effects of thymic and clonal selection, out-of-frame nonproductive sequences were analyzed. TCRdb handled the public reads itself, with Q25 trimming in fastp and clone calling in MiXCR, and kept productive beta chains. When rows share a CDR3 protein, they turn into one entry using the most common DNA and genes. None of the V and J calls come from the authors' own analysis; TCRdb made them. Here the sample has 350,000 or so distinct CDR3 sequences; around 9.7% occur a single time. The ten biggest clones cover 8% to 10% of the sample.

CDR1 SQVTM and CDR2 ANQGSEA were looked up in the germline V gene. Inclusive of the bounding cysteine and phenylalanine, the CDR3 is 13 residues long. The sequence is cut down to CDR3 DNA, 39 bases in frame from base 1. At the junction V is shortened by 5 bases and J by 3 bases, with 12 bases in between. Note on this clonotype: Its specific antigen is unknown. The sample holds no much larger clone one base away, and base qualities are not on file.

Only healthy Caucasian donors were included. Three unrelated non-twin adults were additionally sequenced: a male aged 18 to 30, a male aged 50 to 60 and a female aged 50 to 60. Miltenyi CD45RO+ enrichment and human naive T-cell isolation kits were used to isolate memory (CD45RO+) and naive T cells from PBMC. The chain joins TRBV29-1 to TRBJ2-3, with an unclear D gene assignment. This clonotype was obtained from a woman between 45 and 60 years old in good health. Sequenced: naive T cells sorted from blood. The cell subset or site label for this specimen denotes: cells isolated with a human naive T-cell isolation kit. CDR3 loop: CSVRLPWTDTQYF. DNA sequence: TGCAGCGTTAGACTCCCGTGGACAGATACGCAGTATTTT.